This T cell receptor (beta chain) originates from a study of T cell changes during pregnancy in multiple sclerosis. The repertoire was sequenced with immunoSEQ multiplex PCR; TCRdb's copy has only in-frame clones and lacks some. The profile covers tens of thousands of clones, with about 91% appearing a single time and 7.5% to 10% taken by the ten largest. This clone has only one observation. Germline assignment: CDR1 SGDLS and CDR2 YYNGEE. This CDR3 is 13 amino acids long. The V end was cut by 3 bases, the J end by 6 bases, with 11 bases between. This TCR was sampled from a female donor with multiple sclerosis, enrolled in a pregnancy study. The chain employs TRBV9 and TRBJ2-3; D is uncertain. Sample: CD8+ T cells from peripheral blood mononuclear cells, taken before pregnancy. The CDR3 reads CASSEPTVDTQYF. CDR3 in DNA: TGTGCCAGCAGCGAGCCAACGGTGGATACGCAGTATTTT.